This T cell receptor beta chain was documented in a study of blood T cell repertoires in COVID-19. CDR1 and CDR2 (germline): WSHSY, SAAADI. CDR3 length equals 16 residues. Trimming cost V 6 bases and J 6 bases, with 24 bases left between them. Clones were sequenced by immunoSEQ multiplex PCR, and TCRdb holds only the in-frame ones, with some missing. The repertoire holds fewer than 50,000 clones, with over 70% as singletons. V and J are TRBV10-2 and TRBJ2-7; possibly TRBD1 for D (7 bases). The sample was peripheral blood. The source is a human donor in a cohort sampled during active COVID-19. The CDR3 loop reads CASRNTGERDFGEQYF. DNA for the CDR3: TGCGCCAGCAGGAACACAGGGGAAAGGGACTTTGGCGAGCAGTACTTC.